What follows is one T cell receptor beta chain and its context. Its cognate antigen is unknown. Germline is not matched at one junction end, which may reflect a read error. These data originate in a study of T cells in localized non-small cell lung cancer. Some clones are missing from TCRdb's copy, which holds only in-frame ones; the method was immunoSEQ multiplex PCR. The table shows about 82,000 clones, with around 82% occurring only once. Germline CDR1 LNHDA, CDR2 SQIVND (reference sequence). This CDR3 spans 16 amino acids. Study results and caveats: When the top 100 tumor clones were examined, a median about 60 of them also appeared in the adjacent lung, which was paired and uninvolved. Heterogeneity cannot be ruled out, as sequencing used one tumor region only. Uninvolved adjacent lung showed higher T cell clonality than tumor. Blood T cell density predicted longer survival; adjacent-lung clonality, shorter.

This TCR derives from a man aged 35 to 69 with stage II squamous cell lung carcinoma. Sequencing was performed on PBMCs, taken before any cancer treatment. This chain links TRBV19 with TRBJ2-3, with 7 positions matching TRBD2. The CDR3 reads CASSIDSNVLRESWNF. The CDR3 bases are TGTGCCAGTAGTATAGATAGTAACGTCTTGCGGGAGAGTTGGAATTTT.